This paragraph covers one T cell receptor beta chain sequence. No antigen is known for it. The data stem from a study of cytomegalovirus exposure and HLA in healthy donors. While the first cohort had about 610 subjects, the donors belonged to the separate validation cohort of about 130 subjects. Study-wide results and caveats: Cytomegalovirus status was reportedly diagnosed by the classifier with high specificity and sensitivity.

CDR1 is KGHSH and CDR2 is LQKENI in the germline V gene. The CDR3 loop spans 15 amino acids. V lost 3 bases to trimming and J lost 1 base; unmatched junction nucleotides: 5. Measured with immunoSEQ multiplex PCR; TCRdb has only the in-frame clones, and not every one. This sample has some 200,000 clones, with 80% to 90% found just once. Sequencing was performed on PBMCs. The chain combines TRBV18 with TRBJ2-7; 8 bases line up with TRBD1. The source of this sequence is a woman aged 30 to 39 in good health and CMV-seropositive. The CDR3 DNA reads as TGTGCCAGCTCACCGGGGACAGGAAGTTCCTACGAGCAGTACTTC. Its protein is CASSPGTGSSYEQYF.